These T cell receptor beta chains were read from a single sample in a study of T-cell reconstitution after alpha-beta-depleted transplantation in children. TCRdb analysed the PCR reads with MiXCR anew, one entry per CDR3 protein. The sample yields about 300,000 distinct CDR3 sequences, about 9.4% seen once. The specimen was PBMCs, collected before TCRalphabeta/CD19-depleted stem cell transplant. The receptors derive from a boy younger than two with acute myeloid leukemia, due to receive a stem cell transplant. The CDR3 runs from the conserved cysteine through the conserved F or W. D genes are given only for firm matches. For some rows the clone size is stated as once, few or many, or as a class when expanded; others skip it.

clone size | J gene | D gene | V gene | CDR3 DNA | CDR3 protein
many | TRBJ2-7 | - | TRBV7-6 | TGTGCCAGCGGATACAGGGATGGTTACGAGCAGTACTTC | CASGYRDGYEQYF
few | TRBJ1-1 | - | TRBV19 | TGTGCCATCGTAACACCGAACACTGAAGCTTTCTTT | CAIVTPNTEAFF
few | TRBJ1-1 | - | TRBV5-1 | TGCGCCAGCAGCGGAGGGGGCACTGAAGCTTTCTTT | CASSGGGTEAFF
- | TRBJ2-4 | - | TRBV13 | TGTGCCAGCAGCCAAGGGACCCTAAACATTCAGTACTTC | CASSQGTLNIQYF
- | TRBJ2-7 | - | TRBV7-9 | TGTGCCAGCAGCTTCAGGAGGTACGAGCAGTACTTC | CASSFRRYEQYF
many | TRBJ2-5 | TRBD1 | TRBV12-3/TRBV12-4 | TGTGCCAGCAGTTTAGGAGGGACAGGGGGGGAGACCCAGTACTTC | CASSLGGTGGETQYF
many | TRBJ2-7 | - | TRBV6-5 | TGTGCCAGCAGTTACTCGACTAGTAACTACGAGCAGTACTTC | CASSYSTSNYEQYF
many | TRBJ2-3 | TRBD1 | TRBV20-1 | TGCAGTGCTAGAGATCTGGGACAGGGTGGAGATACGCAGTATTTT | CSARDLGQGGDTQYF
- | TRBJ2-1 | - | TRBV10-2 | TGCGCCAGCAGGCTACCGGGAGAGGTCAATGAGCAGTTCTTC | CASRLPGEVNEQFF
many | TRBJ1-3 | - | TRBV6-5 | TGTGCCAGCAGTTACCGGACGGAGAGCTCTGGAAACACCATATATTTT | CASSYRTESSGNTIYF
many | TRBJ2-1 | TRBD2 | TRBV20-1 | TGCAGTGCTGACAGCGGGGGGCCGAATGAGCAGTTCTTC | CSADSGGPNEQFF
many | TRBJ2-7 | TRBD1 | TRBV5-8 | TGTGCCAGCAGCTTGAACAGGGGATATGTTGGGAACGAGCAGTACTTC | CASSLNRGYVGNEQYF
few | TRBJ2-7 | TRBD1 | TRBV27 | TGTGCCAGCAGCCGTCGGGGGACAGGACCGGACGAGCAGTACTTC | CASSRRGTGPDEQYF
many | TRBJ1-5 | - | TRBV27 | TGTGCCAGCAGTTTAAAGGGCAATCAGCCCCAGCATTTT | CASSLKGNQPQHF
many | TRBJ2-7 | - | TRBV11-2 | TGTGCCAGCAGCTTAGCAGGCCTCGCCACCTACGAGCAGTACTTC | CASSLAGLATYEQYF
few | TRBJ1-1 | - | TRBV11-2 | TGTGCCAGCAGCTTAGATCAGGTTGGAAACACTGAAGCTTTCTTT | CASSLDQVGNTEAFF
many | TRBJ2-7 | TRBD2 | TRBV4-2 | TGTGCCAGCAGCCAAGGACTAGCGGGGGGTTCCTACGAGCAGTACTTC | CASSQGLAGGSYEQYF
many | TRBJ2-7 | - | TRBV28 | TGTGCCACTACGGCCGTGGCAGGGAGCTACGAGCAGTACTTC | CATTAVAGSYEQYF
many | TRBJ2-5 | - | TRBV5-1 | TGCGCCAGCAGCCGGATCCCACCGGAGACCCAGTACTTC | CASSRIPPETQYF
many | TRBJ2-4 | - | TRBV5-8 | TGTGCCAGCTACGAATATACCGGGACGCTAGCCAAAAACATTCAGTACTTC | CASYEYTGTLAKNIQYF
many | TRBJ2-3 | TRBD2 | TRBV12-3/TRBV12-4 | TGTGCCAGCAGTTACCCTAAGGGAGGGTTGGGAGATACGCAGTATTTT | CASSYPKGGLGDTQYF
many | TRBJ1-1 | - | TRBV29-1 | TGCAGCGTTGAATCGGACCGGGGCAACGGGCTGAACACTGAAGCTTTCTTT | CSVESDRGNGLNTEAFF
once | TRBJ2-7 | TRBD1 | TRBV27 | TGTGCCAGCAGTGCGTTGACAGGGCTGGGGTACGAGCAGTACTTC | CASSALTGLGYEQYF
many | TRBJ1-1 | - | TRBV28 | TGTGCCAGCACCGGGGGGTTTTTGAACACTGAAGCTTTCTTT | CASTGGFLNTEAFF
many | TRBJ1-1 | - | TRBV2 | TGTGCCAGCAGTGAAGCGCGAGGGATAACTGAAGCTTTCTTT | CASSEARGITEAFF
few | TRBJ2-7 | - | TRBV5-6 | TGTGCCAGCAGCGGGCCGGTCGAGCAGTACTTC | CASSGPVEQYF
many | TRBJ1-2 | - | TRBV12-3/TRBV12-4 | TGTGCCAGCAGCCTCTACGGGGAGGGGTATGGCTACACCTTC | CASSLYGEGYGYTF
few | TRBJ1-5 | - | TRBV28 | TGTGCCAGCAGTTTATGGGCGGCCGCCGGATCCTTCTATAGCAATCAGCCCCAGCATTTT | CASSLWAAAGSFYSNQPQHF
many | TRBJ2-7 | - | TRBV5-1 | TGCGCCAGCAGCTTGGGGCACCGGACAGCCCCCCGCGGGGAGCAGTACTTC | CASSLGHRTAPRGEQYF
few | TRBJ2-2 | - | TRBV27 | TGTGCCAGCAGTTTTTCCTTACCGAACACCGGGGAGCTGTTTTTT | CASSFSLPNTGELFF
many | TRBJ2-7 | - | TRBV5-1 | TGCGCCAGCAGCTTGGTGGCCAGGAACTACGAGCAGTACTTC | CASSLVARNYEQYF
few | TRBJ2-7 | - | TRBV28 | TGTGCCAGCAGTTCCAGACACTCCCCTCCTTACGAGCAGTACTTC | CASSSRHSPPYEQYF
- | TRBJ2-7 | - | TRBV2 | TGTGCCAGCAGGGACACTGCAGAGTCCTACGAGCAGTACTTC | CASRDTAESYEQYF
few | TRBJ1-5 | - | TRBV20-1 | TGCAGTGCCTCCCGGGTCACCGGGGTTAGCAATCAGCCCCAGCATTTT | CSASRVTGVSNQPQHF
many | TRBJ2-6 | - | TRBV6-5 | TGTGCCAGCAGTTACTCGATCTCTGGGGCCAACGTCCTGACTTTC | CASSYSISGANVLTF
many | TRBJ2-3 | - | TRBV25-1 | TGTGCCAGCAGTGAAGCGGGTCCAGATACGCAGTATTTT | CASSEAGPDTQYF
many | TRBJ2-2 | - | TRBV12-3/TRBV12-4 | TGTGCCAGCAGTTTAGTAGGGTTCCTTTCGAACACCGGGGAGCTGTTTTTT | CASSLVGFLSNTGELFF
many | TRBJ2-4 | TRBD2 | TRBV6-2/TRBV6-3 | TGTGCCAGCAGCTGGGGACTAGCAAACATTCAGTACTTC | CASSWGLANIQYF
many | TRBJ1-2 | - | TRBV4-3 | TGCGCCAGCAGCCAAGATAGGATGTCTAGCTATGGCTACACCTTC | CASSQDRMSSYGYTF
many | TRBJ2-5 | - | TRBV5-1 | TGCGCCAGCAGCTTGGACATCGGAGAGACCCAGTACTTC | CASSLDIGETQYF
- | TRBJ1-1 | - | TRBV7-9 | TGTGCCAGCAGCTTAGAAGGCTTCAGCACTGAAGCTTTCTTT | CASSLEGFSTEAFF
many | TRBJ2-5 | - | TRBV12-3/TRBV12-4 | TGTGGGGGGGAGGAGACCCAGTACTTC | CGGEETQYF
many | TRBJ2-3 | TRBD2 | TRBV20-1 | TGCAGTGCTTCGGCCCTAGCGGGGGGGCCTTTAGATACGCAGTATTTT | CSASALAGGPLDTQYF